This T cell receptor (beta chain) was identified in a study of cytomegalovirus exposure and HLA in healthy donors. Study-wide results and caveats: TCR beta chain V- and J-gene trimming was linked, in a later analysis, to a missense variant in DCLRE1C. CMV serostatus was the only immune exposure information that was available.

Comment on this clone: The antigen remains undetermined.

Amplification used 60 Vbeta primers and 13 Jbeta primers. Profiling relied on immunoSEQ multiplex PCR, and the TCRdb table lists in-frame clones only, not all of them. The sample data list 60,000 to 100,000 clones. The sequence came from a man younger than 40 in good health and CMV-seronegative. Sample: PBMCs.

The CDR3 sequence: CASSLPTGGYGYTF. The CDR3 region has the DNA TGTGCCAGCAGCTTGCCCACGGGGGGCTATGGCTACACCTTC. The chain links TRBV5-6 to TRBJ1-2; perhaps TRBD1 as D (5 bases). The CDR3 extends over 14 amino acids. V lost 1 base and J lost 4, with 11 bases in between. In germline, CDR1 is SGHDT, CDR2 YYEEEE.